A single sample is the source of the 6 T cell receptor beta chains below, sequenced in a study of blood T cell repertoires in COVID-19. Libraries were prepared by immunoSEQ multiplex PCR; TCRdb keeps only in-frame clonotypes and omits some of them. The data hold roughly 260,000 clones, with about 89% observed a single time. Sequencing was done on a sample of peripheral blood. The source of these receptors is a woman aged 45-65 years with acute or convalescent COVID-19.

This sequence joins TRBV19 and TRBJ1-5, with a tentative D call TRBD1 (6 bases). Trimming removed 2 bases at V and 3 bases at J, with 8 bases between. The CDR3 has 14 amino acids. CDR1 and CDR2 (germline): LNHDA, SQIVND (reference sequence). In DNA form, the CDR3 reads TGTGCCAGTAGTATACAGGGGAACAATCAGCCCCAGCATTTT. Amino acids: CASSIQGNNQPQHF.

This clone was observed a handful of times. The V call is TRBV5-4, the J call TRBJ1-2; a possible D gene is TRBD1 (5 bases). Per the germline V gene, CDR1 is SGHNT and CDR2 is YYREEE (reference sequence). The CDR3 totals 14 residues. The V gene lost 4 bases and the J gene lost 8 bases, with 18 bases spanning the gap. CDR3 sequence (DNA): TGTGCCAGCAGCCTCACATCAGGGTCGGGCGGCTACACCTTC. This codes for CASSLTSGSGGYTF.

The chain is built from TRBV18 and TRBJ2-4, with a possible D match to TRBD2 (5 bases). The CDR3 has 15 residues. Germline CDR1 KGHSH, CDR2 LQKENI. V lost 1 base, J lost 7 bases, and 14 bases lay in between. The CDR3 region has the DNA TGTGCCAGCTCACCACTGGCACTAGGTGGGAACATTCAGTACTTC. Translating gives CASSPLALGGNIQYF.

The chain is built from TRBV7-9 and TRBJ1-1; weak D call: TRBD1 (6 bases). Germline V gene sequence: CDR1 SEHNR, CDR2 FQNEAQ (reference sequence). The V gene lost 3 bases and the J gene lost 3 bases, with 8 bases spanning the gap. This CDR3 is 13 amino acids long. CDR3 bases: TGTGCCAGCAGCTTCACAGGGTACACTGAAGCTTTCTTT. Amino acid sequence: CASSFTGYTEAFF.

J is TRBJ2-1 and V is TRBV19; the match to TRBD2 covers 13 bases. V gave up 2 bases and J gave up 8 bases; unmatched junction bases: 9. In germline, CDR1 is LNHDA, CDR2 SQIVND (reference sequence). The CDR3 runs 17 residues. This CDR3 is CASSITWRTSGSHEQFF. Written as DNA, the CDR3 is TGTGCCAGTAGTATAACCTGGAGGACTAGCGGGAGTCATGAGCAGTTCTTC. Based on the CDR3 plus reference TRBV19 and TRBJ2-1, the full variable domain is DGGITQSPKYLFRKEGQNVTLSCEQNLNHDAMYWYRQDPGQGLRLIYYSQIVNDFQKGDIAEGYSVSREKKESFPLTVTSAQKNPTAFYLCASSITWRTSGSHEQFFGPGTRLTVL.

This chain connects TRBV28 to TRBJ2-3; 9 bases line up with TRBD2. Trimming removed 6 bases from V and 4 bases from J; junction bases left unmatched: 14. The germline V gene has CDR1 MDHEN and CDR2 SYDVKM. This CDR3 contains 17 residues. CDR3 nucleotides: TGTGCCAGCAGCCTGGGCGGGAGGGCCGTTATATCAGATACGCAGTATTTT. The encoded protein is CASSLGGRAVISDTQYF.